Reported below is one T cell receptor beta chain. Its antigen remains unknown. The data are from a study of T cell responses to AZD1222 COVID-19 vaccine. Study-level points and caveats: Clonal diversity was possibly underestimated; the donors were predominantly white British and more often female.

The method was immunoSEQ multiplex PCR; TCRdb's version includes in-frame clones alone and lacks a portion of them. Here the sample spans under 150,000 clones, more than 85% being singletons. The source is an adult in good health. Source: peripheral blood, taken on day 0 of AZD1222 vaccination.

The CDR3 region has the DNA TGTGCCAGCAGCCAATCGATGGTGGGTGAAAAACTGTTTTTT. Translating gives CASSQSMVGEKLFF. The chain combines TRBV4-2 with TRBJ1-4; no firm D call. V gave up 2 bases and J gave up 7 bases, with 11 bases separating them. Germline-derived CDR1 and CDR2 are LGHNA and YNFKEQ. There are 14 residues in the CDR3.